One T cell receptor (beta chain) is described in this entry. Produced via immunoSEQ multiplex PCR; TCRdb's table is partial and in-frame only. Here the sample spans 100,000 to 140,000 clones, 80% being singletons. The data originate from a study of blood T cell repertoires in COVID-19. The CDR3 is 14 amino acids. V lost 4 bases, J lost 3 bases, and 12 bases lay in between. Germline values: CDR1 SGDLS, CDR2 YYNGEE. The chain employs TRBV9 and TRBJ2-3; D may be TRBD1 (7 bases). The sequencing input was peripheral blood. This clonotype originated in a man between 65 and 80 years old with acute or convalescent COVID-19. The CDR3 loop reads CASSFAGGTDTQYF. The DNA for the CDR3 is TGTGCCAGCAGCTTCGCAGGGGGGACAGATACGCAGTATTTT. Complete variable domain (other parts from reference TRBV9 and TRBJ2-3): DSGVTQTPKHLITATGQRVTLRCSPRSGDLSVYWYQQSLDQGLQFLIQYYNGEERAKGNILERFSAQQFPDLHSELNLSSLELGDSALYFCASSFAGGTDTQYFGPGTRLTVL.